The T cell receptor beta chain under discussion was sequenced for a study of OX40 agonist ivuxolimab in advanced cancers. The timepoints at which blood was sampled were baseline, cycle 4 day 1, and cycle 7 day 1. The CDR3 is 15 residues long. The germline gives CDR1 KGHSH, CDR2 LQKENI. Trimming took 3 bases from V and 7 from J; bases not matched to a gene: 7. This clone was counted once. Antigen: not known. Using immunoSEQ multiplex PCR, the repertoire was profiled, and TCRdb retains in-frame clones only, with some absent. This sample has 90,000 to 100,000 clones, with 70% to 85% found just once. Study-wide findings and caveats: CD8+ T cells (on average) carried more expanded clones than CD4+ T cells.

Source: CD4+ or CD8+ T cells sorted from blood, taken in a trial of the OX40 agonist ivuxolimab. This sequence originates from an adult with an advanced solid tumor such as melanoma, head and neck, liver or kidney cancer. The gene calls are TRBV18 and TRBJ2-2; 8 positions agree with TRBD2. The CDR3 nucleotides are TGTGCCAGCTCACCGCAGCGGGAGTTCGACGGGGAGCTGTTTTTT. Its translation: CASSPQREFDGELFF.